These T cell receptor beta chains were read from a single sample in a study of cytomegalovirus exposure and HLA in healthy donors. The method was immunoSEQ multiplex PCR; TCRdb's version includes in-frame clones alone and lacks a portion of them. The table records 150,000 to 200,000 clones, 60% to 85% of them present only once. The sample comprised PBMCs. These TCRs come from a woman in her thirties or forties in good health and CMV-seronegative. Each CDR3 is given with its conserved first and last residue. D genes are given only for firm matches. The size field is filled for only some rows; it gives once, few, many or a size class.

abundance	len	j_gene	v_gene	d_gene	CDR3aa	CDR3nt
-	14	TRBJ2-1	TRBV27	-	CASSPARSYNEQFF	TGTGCCAGCAGTCCCGCGAGATCCTACAATGAGCAGTTCTTC
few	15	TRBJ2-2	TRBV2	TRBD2	CASKPSGANTGELFF	TGTGCCAGCAAACCTAGCGGGGCGAACACCGGGGAGCTGTTTTTT
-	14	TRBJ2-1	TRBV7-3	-	CASSSNARANEQFF	TGTGCCAGCAGCTCGAACGCTCGCGCCAATGAGCAGTTCTTC
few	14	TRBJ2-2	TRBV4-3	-	CASSQTTDTGELFF	TGCGCCAGCAGCCAAACCACAGACACCGGGGAGCTGTTTTTT
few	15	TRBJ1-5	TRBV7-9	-	CASSSIQGSNQPQHF	TGTGCCAGCAGCTCAATACAGGGAAGCAATCAGCCCCAGCATTTT
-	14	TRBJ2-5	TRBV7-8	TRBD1	CASSSKGAGETQYF	TGTGCCAGCAGCTCCAAGGGGGCAGGAGAGACCCAGTACTTC
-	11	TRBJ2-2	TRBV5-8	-	CASSLAGELFF	TGTGCCAGCAGTTTAGCCGGGGAGCTGTTTTTT
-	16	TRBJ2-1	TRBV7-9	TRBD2	CASSLRTSGSYNEQFF	TGTGCCAGCAGCTTAAGGACTAGCGGGAGCTACAATGAGCAGTTCTTC
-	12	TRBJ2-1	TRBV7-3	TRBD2	CASSSAGDKQFF	TGTGCCAGCAGCTCAGCGGGAGACAAGCAGTTCTTC
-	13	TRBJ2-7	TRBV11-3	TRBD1	CASSSRTGGEQYF	TGTGCCAGCAGCTCACGGACAGGTGGCGAGCAGTACTTC
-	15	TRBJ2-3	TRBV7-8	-	CASSPQEVSTDTQYF	TGTGCCAGCAGCCCACAAGAGGTTAGCACAGATACGCAGTATTTT
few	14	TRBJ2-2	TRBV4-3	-	CASSQDRLAGELFF	TGCGCCAGCAGCCAAGATAGACTAGCCGGGGAGCTGTTTTTT
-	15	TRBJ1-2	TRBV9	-	CASSTSGAVGDGYTF	TGTGCCAGCAGCACATCAGGGGCAGTTGGAGATGGCTACACCTTC
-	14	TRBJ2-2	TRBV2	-	CASRQAVGTGELFF	TGTGCCAGCAGACAGGCGGTGGGCACCGGGGAGCTGTTTTTT
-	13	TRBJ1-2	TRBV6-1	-	CASSEAPGGGYTF	TGTGCCAGCAGTGAAGCCCCGGGGGGAGGCTACACCTTC
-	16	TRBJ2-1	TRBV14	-	CASSPGGRGSYNEQFF	TGTGCCAGCAGCCCCGGGGGGCGTGGCTCCTACAATGAGCAGTTCTTC
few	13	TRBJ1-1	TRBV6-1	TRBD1	CASLPGTEVRAFF	TGTGCCAGCCTTCCCGGGACAGAAGTGAGAGCTTTCTTT
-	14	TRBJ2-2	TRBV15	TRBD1	CATSQGRSTGELFF	TGTGCCACCTCACAGGGGCGAAGCACCGGGGAGCTGTTTTTT
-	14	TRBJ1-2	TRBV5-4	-	CASSVRERSYGYTF	TGTGCCAGCAGCGTTCGGGAGAGGTCCTATGGCTACACCTTC
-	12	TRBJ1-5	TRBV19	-	CASSMGGQPQHF	TGTGCCAGTAGTATGGGCGGGCAGCCCCAGCATTTT
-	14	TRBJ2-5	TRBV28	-	CASSLAGPRETQYF	TGTGCCAGCAGTTTGGCAGGGCCGAGGGAGACCCAGTACTTC
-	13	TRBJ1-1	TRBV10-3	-	CAISENRPGQAFF	TGTGCCATCAGTGAGAATCGGCCAGGGCAGGCTTTCTTT
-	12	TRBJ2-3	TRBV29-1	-	CSVEWEADTQYF	TGCAGCGTTGAATGGGAGGCAGATACGCAGTATTTT
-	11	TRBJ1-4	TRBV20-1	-	CSAPTPGKLFF	TGCAGTGCTCCTACTCCCGGAAAACTGTTTTTT
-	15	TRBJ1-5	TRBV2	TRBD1	CASSEQGYSNQPQHF	TGTGCCAGCAGCGAACAGGGGTATAGCAATCAGCCCCAGCATTTT
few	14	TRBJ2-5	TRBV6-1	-	CASSEAMVGETQYF	TGTGCCAGCAGTGAAGCGATGGTCGGGGAGACCCAGTACTTC
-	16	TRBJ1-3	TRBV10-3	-	CAISDPLGASGNTIYF	TGTGCCATCAGTGACCCCTTAGGGGCTTCTGGAAACACCATATATTTT
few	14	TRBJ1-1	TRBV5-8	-	CASSLTHLNTEAFF	TGTGCCAGCAGCTTGACTCACTTGAACACTGAAGCTTTCTTT
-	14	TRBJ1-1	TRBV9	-	CASSPQDSYTEAFF	TGTGCCAGCAGCCCCCAGGACAGCTACACTGAAGCTTTCTTT
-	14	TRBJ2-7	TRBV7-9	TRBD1	CASSPPTGVHEQYF	TGTGCCAGCAGCCCCCCGACAGGGGTCCACGAGCAGTACTTC
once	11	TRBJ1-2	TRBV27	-	CASRKGAGYTF	TGTGCCAGCAGGAAAGGGGCCGGCTACACCTTC
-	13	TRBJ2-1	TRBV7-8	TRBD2	CARKRESSNEQFF	TGTGCCAGGAAGCGGGAGTCCAGCAATGAGCAGTTCTTC
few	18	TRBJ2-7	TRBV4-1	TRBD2	CASSQRLGLAGGSYEQYF	TGCGCCAGCAGCCAAAGACTGGGACTAGCGGGAGGAAGCTACGAGCAGTACTTC
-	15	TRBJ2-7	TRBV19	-	CASSIRGTATYEQYF	TGTGCCAGTAGTATCCGGGGGACCGCCACCTACGAGCAGTACTTC
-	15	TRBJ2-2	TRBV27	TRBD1	CASRSGQINSGELFF	TGTGCCAGCAGATCGGGACAGATCAATTCCGGGGAGCTGTTTTTT
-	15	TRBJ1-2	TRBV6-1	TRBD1	CASSETGLLNYGYTF	TGTGCCAGCAGTGAGACAGGGCTTCTTAACTATGGCTACACCTTC
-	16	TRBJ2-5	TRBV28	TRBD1	CASSFTGTGIQETQYF	TGTGCCAGCAGTTTTACCGGGACAGGCATCCAAGAGACCCAGTACTTC
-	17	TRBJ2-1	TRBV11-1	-	CASSLAPRQSSYNEQFF	TGTGCCAGCAGCTTAGCGCCCCGACAGAGCTCCTACAATGAGCAGTTCTTC
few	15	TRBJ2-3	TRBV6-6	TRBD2	CASSWLAGSTDTQYF	TGTGCCAGCAGTTGGCTAGCGGGGAGCACAGATACGCAGTATTTT
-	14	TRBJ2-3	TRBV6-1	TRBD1	CASSEGQGADTQYF	TGTGCCAGCAGTGAGGGACAGGGCGCAGATACGCAGTATTTT
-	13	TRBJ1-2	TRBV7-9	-	CASSIDRNYGYTF	TGTGCCAGCAGCATTGATCGGAACTATGGCTACACCTTC
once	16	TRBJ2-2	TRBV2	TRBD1	CASRHGGTATFGELFF	TGTGCCAGCCGTCATGGTGGGACAGCTACTTTCGGGGAGCTGTTTTTT
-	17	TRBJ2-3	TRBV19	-	CASTTVGGGSFTDTQYF	TGTGCCAGTACCACCGTCGGGGGAGGTAGTTTTACAGATACGCAGTATTTT
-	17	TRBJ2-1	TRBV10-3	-	CAISESGITGHTNEQFF	TGTGCCATCAGTGAGTCAGGTATAACAGGGCATACCAATGAGCAGTTCTTC
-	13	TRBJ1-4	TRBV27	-	CASTGQGNEKLFF	TGTGCCAGCACGGGGCAGGGGAACGAAAAACTGTTTTTT
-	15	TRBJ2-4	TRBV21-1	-	CASSKGGGAKNIQYF	TGTGCCAGCAGCAAAGGGGGGGGTGCCAAAAACATTCAGTACTTC
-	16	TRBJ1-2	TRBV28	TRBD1	CASSFGRGLVLDGYTF	TGTGCCAGCAGTTTCGGCAGGGGGCTGGTCTTGGATGGCTACACCTTC
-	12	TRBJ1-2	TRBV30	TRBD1	CAWSRDRGGYTF	TGTGCCTGGAGTAGGGACAGGGGTGGCTACACCTTC
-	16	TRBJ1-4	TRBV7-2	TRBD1	CASSPRGGGLREKLFF	TGTGCCAGCAGCCCGAGAGGGGGCGGACTCCGGGAAAAACTGTTTTTT
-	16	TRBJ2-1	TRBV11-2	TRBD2	CASSSAGLASYNEQFF	TGTGCCAGCAGCTCCGCTGGACTAGCGTCCTACAATGAGCAGTTCTTC
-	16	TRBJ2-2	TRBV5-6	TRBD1	CASSRPGTDDTGELFF	TGTGCCAGCAGCCGACCGGGGACAGACGACACCGGGGAGCTGTTTTTT
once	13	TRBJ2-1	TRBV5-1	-	CASSFSRNNEQFF	TGCGCCAGCAGCTTTTCCAGGAACAATGAGCAGTTCTTC
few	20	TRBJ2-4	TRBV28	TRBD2	CASSLKVGLAEVLAKNIQYF	TGTGCCAGCAGTTTGAAGGTCGGTCTAGCGGAAGTCCTAGCCAAAAACATTCAGTACTTC